This TCR beta chain was sequenced during a study of T cell responses to AZD1222 COVID-19 vaccine. Study-level points and caveats: Repertoire sampling was restricted to post-peak T cell response timepoints.

Measured with immunoSEQ multiplex PCR; TCRdb has only the in-frame clones, and not every one. The table records 90,000 to 120,000 clones, more than 70% of them present only once. This clone was seen only once. Antigen: not known. The germline gives CDR1 SGDLS, CDR2 YYNGEE. The CDR3 sequence is 14 residues long. V was pared by 0 bases and J by 5 bases, with 11 bases between. Here the sequenced sample was peripheral blood, taken on day 0 of MenACWY control vaccination. The chain is built from TRBV9 and TRBJ2-5, with no clear D. The sequence was obtained from an adult in good health. The CDR3 loop reads CASSVEATGETQYF. As DNA, the CDR3 is TGTGCCAGCAGCGTAGAGGCAACTGGGGAGACCCAGTACTTC.